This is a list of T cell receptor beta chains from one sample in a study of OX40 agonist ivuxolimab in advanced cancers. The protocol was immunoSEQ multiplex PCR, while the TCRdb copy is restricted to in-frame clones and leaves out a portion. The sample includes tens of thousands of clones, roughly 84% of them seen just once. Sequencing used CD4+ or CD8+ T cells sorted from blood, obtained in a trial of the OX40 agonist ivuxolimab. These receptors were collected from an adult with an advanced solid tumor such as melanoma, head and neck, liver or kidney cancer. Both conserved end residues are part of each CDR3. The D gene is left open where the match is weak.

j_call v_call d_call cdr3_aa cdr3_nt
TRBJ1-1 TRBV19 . CASSIWAGEFTEAFF TGTGCCAGTAGTATCTGGGCAGGGGAGTTCACTGAAGCTTTCTTT
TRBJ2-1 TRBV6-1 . CALGGGPVVYNEQFF TGTGCCCTAGGAGGGGGTCCCGTGGTCTACAATGAGCAGTTCTTC
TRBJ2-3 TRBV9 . CASNREETYTDTQYF TGTGCCAGCAATCGAGAGGAGACCTACACAGATACGCAGTATTTT
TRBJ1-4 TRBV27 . CASSLSGNNEKLFF TGTGCCAGCAGCCTTAGCGGGAATAATGAAAAACTGTTTTTT
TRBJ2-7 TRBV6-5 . CASSWGSSYEQYF TGTGCCAGCAGTTGGGGGTCCTCCTACGAGCAGTACTTC
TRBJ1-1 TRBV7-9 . CASSWGTFEAFF TGTGCCAGCAGCTGGGGCACTTTTGAAGCTTTCTTT
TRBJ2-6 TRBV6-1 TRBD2 CASSSGGSGANVLTF TGTGCCAGCAGTTCGGGGGGCTCTGGGGCCAACGTCCTGACTTTC
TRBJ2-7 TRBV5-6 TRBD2 CASSLGLAVAGSYEQYF TGTGCCAGCAGCTTGGGACTAGCGGTCGCAGGGAGCTACGAGCAGTACTTC
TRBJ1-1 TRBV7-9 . CASSFGGAGTEAFF TGTGCCAGCAGCTTTGGGGGGGCGGGCACTGAAGCTTTCTTT
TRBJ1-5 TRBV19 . CASSEGGNPRHF TGTGCCAGTAGTGAAGGCGGGAATCCCCGGCATTTT
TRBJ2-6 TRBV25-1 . CASRLTSKGFGANVLTF TGTGCCAGCAGACTGACATCCAAGGGATTTGGGGCCAACGTCCTGACTTTC
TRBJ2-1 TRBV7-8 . CASSLGFTGNEIYTVGNEQFF TGTGCCAGCAGCTTAGGATTTACAGGTAACGAAATCTACACCGTAGGCAATGAGCAGTTCTTC
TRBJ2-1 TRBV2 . CASSGGTPPGDEQFF TGTGCCAGCAGTGGGGGGACTCCTCCCGGGGATGAGCAGTTCTTC
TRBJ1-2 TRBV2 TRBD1 CASTGWTGLGYGYTF TGTGCCAGCACCGGTTGGACAGGGTTGGGCTATGGCTACACCTTC